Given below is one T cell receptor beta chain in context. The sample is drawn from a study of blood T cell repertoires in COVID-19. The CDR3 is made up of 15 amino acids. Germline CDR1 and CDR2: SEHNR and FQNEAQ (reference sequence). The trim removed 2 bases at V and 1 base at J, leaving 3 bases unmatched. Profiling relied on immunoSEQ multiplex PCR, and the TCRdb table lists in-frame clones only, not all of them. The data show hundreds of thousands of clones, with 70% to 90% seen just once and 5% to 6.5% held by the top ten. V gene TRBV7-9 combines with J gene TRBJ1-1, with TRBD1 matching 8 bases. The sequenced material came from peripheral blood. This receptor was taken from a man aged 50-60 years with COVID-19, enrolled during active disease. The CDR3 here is CASSLFGQGNTEAFF. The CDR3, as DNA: TGTGCCAGCAGCTTATTTGGACAGGGGAACACTGAAGCTTTCTTT.